The clone carrying this T cell receptor beta chain is a singleton in its sample. Memory CD4+ cells were defined as CD4+CD45RO+CD25-. Germline assignment: CDR1 SGHDT and CDR2 YYEEEE. CDR3 length equals 15 residues. Trimming removed 0 bases from V and 1 base from J, with 10 bases in between. Semi-nested PCR with Nested Universal Primer A followed constant-region reverse priming of full-length variable regions. In TCRdb, the 5' RACE reads were re-called with MiXCR into one record per CDR3 protein. Of just under 65,000 distinct CDR3 sequences listed, about 20% were seen once; the top ten hold 2.5% to 3%. This chain links TRBV5-6 with TRBJ1-1; D ambiguous. The clonotype comes from a female donor with breast cancer. The sequencing input was memory CD4+ T cells sorted from a lymph node. Subset here: memory CD4+ T cells, CD4+CD45RO+CD25-. The CDR3 sequence is CASSLGFRANTEAFF. The DNA of the CDR3 is TGTGCCAGCAGCTTGGGCTTTAGGGCGAACACTGAAGCTTTCTTT. Full variable domain (remainder filled in from reference TRBV5-6 and TRBJ1-1): DAGVTQSPTHLIKTRGQQVTLRCSPKSGHDTVSWYQQALGQGPQFIFQYYEEEERQRGNFPDRFSGHQFPNYSSELNVNALLLGDSALYLCASSLGFRANTEAFFGQGTRLTVV.